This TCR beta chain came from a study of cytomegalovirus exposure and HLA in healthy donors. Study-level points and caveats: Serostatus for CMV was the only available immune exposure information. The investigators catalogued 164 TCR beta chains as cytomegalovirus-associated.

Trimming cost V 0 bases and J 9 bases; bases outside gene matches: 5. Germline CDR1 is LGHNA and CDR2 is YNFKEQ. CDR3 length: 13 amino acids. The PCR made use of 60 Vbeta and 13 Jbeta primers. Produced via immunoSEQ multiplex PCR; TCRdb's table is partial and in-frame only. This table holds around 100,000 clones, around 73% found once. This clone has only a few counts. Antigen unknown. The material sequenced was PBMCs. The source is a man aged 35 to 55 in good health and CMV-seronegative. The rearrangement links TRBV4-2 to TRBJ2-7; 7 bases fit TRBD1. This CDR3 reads CASSQENRGRQYF. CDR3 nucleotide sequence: TGTGCCAGCAGCCAAGAGAACAGGGGAAGGCAGTACTTC.